This TCR beta chain was retrieved from a study of T cells in Graves' hyperthyroidism and ophthalmopathy. At the level of the study: At initial diagnosis, before any treatment had begun, peripheral blood was obtained.

The study, taken as a whole, reports: Stable hyperthyroidism and ophthalmopathy were separated using 13 V-J signatures.

The source material, RNA transcripts, was used to amplify TCR beta CDR3 regions. With the HTBI primer set, the TCR CDR3 went through a first round of RT-PCR. TCRdb recomputed calls from the multiplex PCR reads with MiXCR, one row per CDR3 protein. Of roughly 510,000 distinct CDR3 sequences in the sample, around 20% are singletons; the top ten hold more than 20%. Calling Graves' hyperthyroidism stable meant ophthalmopathy did not progress within 18 months. Remarks on this clonotype: No antigen is known for it.

CDR3 length: 17 amino acids. Germline lookup yields CDR1 SGHRS and CDR2 YFSETQ. V lost 4 bases to trimming and J lost 0 bases; unmatched junction nucleotides: 7. The specimen was blood. The receptor's source is a man between 18 and 35 years old with Graves' hyperthyroidism. The chain combines TRBV5-1 with TRBJ2-6; 7 positions agree with TRBD2. CDR3 amino acids: CASSHYRGGSGANVLTF. CDR3 DNA sequence: TGCGCCAGCAGCCACTACCGCGGGGGCTCTGGGGCCAACGTCCTGACTTTC.